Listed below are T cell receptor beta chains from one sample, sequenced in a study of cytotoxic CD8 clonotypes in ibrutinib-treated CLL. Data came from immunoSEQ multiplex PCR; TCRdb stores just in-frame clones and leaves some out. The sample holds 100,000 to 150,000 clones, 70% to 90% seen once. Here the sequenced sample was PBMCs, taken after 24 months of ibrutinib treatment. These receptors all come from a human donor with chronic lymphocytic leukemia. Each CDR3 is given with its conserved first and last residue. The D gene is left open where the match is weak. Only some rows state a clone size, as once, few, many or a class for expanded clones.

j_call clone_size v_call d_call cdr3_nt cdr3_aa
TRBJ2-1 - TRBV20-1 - TGCAGTGCCCCCGAGGGTAGTGAGCAGTTCTTC CSAPEGSEQFF
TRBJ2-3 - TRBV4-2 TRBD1 TGTGCCTGCTCGGAGGGGACAGGGGTTAAAGATACGCAGTATTTT CACSEGTGVKDTQYF
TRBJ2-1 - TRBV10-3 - TGTGCCATCAGTGGGGGTCAGGGCCATGAGCAGTTCTTC CAISGGQGHEQFF
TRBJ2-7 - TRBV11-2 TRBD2 TGTGCCAGCAGCTTAAGCGGGACGTTAACCTACGAGCAGTACTTC CASSLSGTLTYEQYF
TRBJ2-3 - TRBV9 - TGTGCCAGCAGCCCCCTTTTCGCCGCAGCGGATACGCAGTATTTT CASSPLFAAADTQYF
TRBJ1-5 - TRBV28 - TGTGCCAGCAGTTTCTTCACCGGTCTCCAGCATTTT CASSFFTGLQHF
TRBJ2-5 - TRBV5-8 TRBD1 TGTGCCAGCAGCTTGGGGAACACAGGGGTTCAGGAGACCCAGTACTTC CASSLGNTGVQETQYF
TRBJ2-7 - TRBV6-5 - TGTGCCAGCAGTTACTCGCGAGGGTACGAGCAGTACTTC CASSYSRGYEQYF
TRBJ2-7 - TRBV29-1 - TGCAGCGCCGGGAGCCTCGGGACAGCGGGCTCCTACGAGCAGTACTTC CSAGSLGTAGSYEQYF
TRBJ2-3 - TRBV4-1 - TGCGCCAGCAGCCGCAGGAGGGGAACTAGCACAGATACGCAGTATTTT CASSRRRGTSTDTQYF
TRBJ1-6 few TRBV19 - TGTGCCAGCCATAGTGCCTATAATTCACCCCTCCACTTT CASHSAYNSPLHF
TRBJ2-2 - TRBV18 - TGTGCCAGCTCACCGCAAGGAACAGGGAACACCGGGGAGCTGTTTTTT CASSPQGTGNTGELFF
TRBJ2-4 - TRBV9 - TGTGCCAGCAGCGTACTCGAGCGGGACATTCAGTACTTC CASSVLERDIQYF
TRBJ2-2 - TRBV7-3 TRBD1 TGTGCCAGCAGCCCGGACAGGGTTGGCGGGGAGCTGTTTTTT CASSPDRVGGELFF
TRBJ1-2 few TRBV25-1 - TGTGCCAGCAGTGTAGGGGCCGGGGGCTACACCTTC CASSVGAGGYTF
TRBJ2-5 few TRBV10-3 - TGTGCCATCAGTGATGTCCTTGGCCAGGGTCAGTACTTC CAISDVLGQGQYF
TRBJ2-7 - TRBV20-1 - TGCAGTGCCTACGAGCAGTACTTC CSAYEQYF
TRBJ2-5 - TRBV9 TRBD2 TGTGCCAGCAGCGTAGGTGCGGGGGTTCAAGAGACCCAGTACTTC CASSVGAGVQETQYF